Presented here are 17 T cell receptor beta chains from one specimen sequenced in a study of cytomegalovirus exposure and HLA in healthy donors. Repertoires were generated with immunoSEQ multiplex PCR, while TCRdb's copy carries only in-frame clones and drops some. The data contain 150,000 to 200,000 clones, 80% to 90% of them singletons. The sequenced sample was PBMCs. The receptors stem from a woman younger than 35 in good health and CMV-seronegative.

The J gene is TRBJ1-1, the V gene TRBV28; weak D call: TRBD1 (6 bases). Trimming removed 7 bases from V and 6 bases from J, with 21 bases in between. CDR3 length: 15 residues. Germline lookup yields CDR1 MDHEN and CDR2 SYDVKM. The CDR3 region is CASKRGGRGEPEAFF. CDR3 sequence (DNA): TGTGCCAGCAAGAGGGGGGGAAGGGGCGAGCCTGAAGCTTTCTTT.

The chain links TRBV30 to TRBJ1-5; tentatively, D is TRBD1 (6 bases). V lost 5 bases to trimming and J lost 6 bases, with 11 bases between them. CDR1 GTSNPN and CDR2 SVGIG come from the germline V gene (reference sequence). This CDR3 is built from 12 residues. CDR3 residues: CAWDLGAQPQHF. In nucleotides, the CDR3 is TGTGCCTGGGACCTGGGGGCTCAGCCCCAGCATTTT.

The CDR3: CASSLATSGGTYEQYF. Here the CDR3 DNA reads TGTGCCAGCAGCTTGGCGACTAGCGGGGGTACCTACGAGCAGTACTTC. This chain connects TRBV7-9 to TRBJ2-7; TRBD2 matches at 12 bases. The CDR3 runs to 16 residues. Germline V lookup: CDR1 SEHNR, CDR2 FQNEAQ (reference sequence). J gave up 2 bases and V 3 bases, and 5 bases lay outside the gene matches.

V gene TRBV18 combines with J gene TRBJ1-2; TRBD1 agrees at 8 bases. CDR1 KGHSH and CDR2 LQKENI come from the germline V gene. Unmatched junction bases numbered 4, after V lost 2 bases and J lost 2 bases. The CDR3 has 15 residues. CDR3 residues: CASSPGQGDNYGYTF. The CDR3 nucleotides are TGTGCCAGCTCACCAGGACAGGGTGACAACTATGGCTACACCTTC.

The chain combines TRBV19 with TRBJ1-4, with D perhaps matching TRBD1 (5 bases). With 4 bases removed from V and 7 bases from J, the gap between germline ends came to 22 bases. Germline values: CDR1 LNHDA, CDR2 SQIVND (reference sequence). The CDR3 covers 17 residues. CDR3 protein: CASSTSRVLRASEKLFF. CDR3 nucleotide sequence: TGTGCCAGTAGTACCAGCCGAGTCCTCAGGGCAAGTGAAAAACTGTTTTTT. Full variable domain (missing parts from reference TRBV19 and TRBJ1-4): DGGITQSPKYLFRKEGQNVTLSCEQNLNHDAMYWYRQDPGQGLRLIYYSQIVNDFQKGDIAEGYSVSREKKESFPLTVTSAQKNPTAFYLCASSTSRVLRASEKLFFGSGTQLSVL.

The chain links TRBV5-1 to TRBJ1-1; no clear D. The CDR3 spans 14 residues. The germline V and J ends were trimmed by 4 bases and 1 base, with 11 bases remaining between them. The germline CDR1 and CDR2 sequences are SGHRS and YFSETQ. The CDR3 spells CASSRWWRNTEAFF. As DNA, the CDR3 is TGCGCCAGCAGCCGTTGGTGGAGGAACACTGAAGCTTTCTTT.

The rearrangement joins TRBV7-9 to TRBJ2-3, with a weak D call TRBD1 (6 bases). This CDR3 comprises 13 residues. V shed 1 base and J shed 7 bases, with 9 bases lying between them. The germline CDR1 and CDR2 sequences are SEHNR and FQNEAQ (reference sequence). The CDR3 loop reads CASSLGGTYTQYF. The CDR3 nucleotides are TGTGCCAGCAGCTTAGGAGGGACATATACGCAGTATTTT.

This rearrangement joins TRBV19 to TRBJ1-1; 7 bases align to TRBD1. Germline CDR1 LNHDA, CDR2 SQIVND (reference sequence). The trim removed 10 bases at V and 5 bases at J, leaving 10 bases unmatched. This CDR3 is built from 13 residues. Written as DNA, the CDR3 is TGTGCCACCCAAAGGGGGCCTTGGACTGAAGCTTTCTTT. Its protein product is CATQRGPWTEAFF.

The rearrangement joins TRBV13 to TRBJ2-1; D may be TRBD1 (5 bases). Trimming cost V 0 bases and J 7 bases, with 10 bases left between them. CDR3 size: 14 residues. The germline V gene encodes CDR1 PRHDT and CDR2 FYEKMQ (reference sequence). CDR3 region: CASSLGPGMNEQFF. The DNA for the CDR3 is TGTGCCAGCAGCTTAGGCCCAGGGATGAATGAGCAGTTCTTC.

The chain links TRBV6-5 to TRBJ2-7; perhaps TRBD2 as D (6 bases). Germline V lookup: CDR1 MNHEY, CDR2 SVGAGI. V lost 8 bases and J lost 4, with 18 bases in between. CDR3 length equals 14 residues. CDR3 DNA sequence: TGTGCCAGCTCAGAGGGAGGAGATCCATACGAGCAGTACTTC. Its protein is CASSEGGDPYEQYF.

The chain is built from TRBV7-3 and TRBJ2-3, with D unclear. The germline V gene has CDR1 SGHTA and CDR2 FQGTGA. The CDR3 covers 13 residues. V was clipped by 3 bases and J by 6 bases, with 10 bases between them. The DNA of the CDR3 is TGTGCCAGCAGCTTCCTGGTGGCCGATACGCAGTATTTT. It is translated as CASSFLVADTQYF. Drawing the rest from reference TRBV7-3 and TRBJ2-3, the complete variable domain is GAGVSQTPSNKVTEKGKYVELRCDPISGHTALYWYRQSLGQGPEFLIYFQGTGAADDSGLPNDRFFAVRPEGSVSTLKIQRTERGDSAVYLCASSFLVADTQYFGPGTRLTVL.

The CDR3 sequence is CASSFGQGLDEQYF. CDR3 bases: TGTGCCAGCAGCTTCGGACAGGGTCTCGACGAGCAGTACTTC. The chain links TRBV7-2 to TRBJ2-7; the match to TRBD1 covers 8 bases. This CDR3 region has 14 residues. Germline CDR1 is SGHTA and CDR2 is FQGNSA. J was trimmed by 5 bases and V by 3 bases; bases with no gene match: 6.

The chain carries TRBV6-1 and TRBJ2-4; D perhaps matches TRBD2 (6 bases). With 2 bases removed from V and 0 bases from J, the gap between germline ends came to 14 bases. The germline V gene has CDR1 MNHNS and CDR2 SASEGT. CDR3 length: 17 amino acids. CDR3 residues: CASSEFKGLRAKNIQYF. The CDR3 DNA reads TGTGCCAGCAGTGAATTCAAGGGACTGAGAGCCAAAAACATTCAGTACTTC.

The gene calls are TRBV5-6 and TRBJ1-1; no clear D gene. The CDR3 contains 14 residues. V lost 1 base to trimming and J lost 8 bases, with 15 bases between them. From germline, CDR1 is SGHDT and CDR2 YYEEEE. The CDR3 loop reads CASSLFLSRREAFF. CDR3 DNA: TGTGCCAGCAGCTTGTTTCTCTCACGCCGGGAAGCTTTCTTT.

V gene TRBV2 combines with J gene TRBJ2-5; D gene ambiguous. The CDR3 sequence is 16 residues long. CDR1 is SNHLY, CDR2 FYNNEI, per germline. The ends were cut back, 1 base at V and 1 base at J, with 13 bases in the middle. The CDR3 here is CASSEELLPLQETQYF. CDR3 DNA sequence: TGTGCCAGCAGTGAAGAACTCCTGCCCCTCCAAGAGACCCAGTACTTC.

This clone was recorded once. This chain connects TRBV4-3 to TRBJ2-2, with TRBD1 identical over 8 bases. The junction had 3 bases not matched to a gene; V was cut back by 3 bases and J by 6 bases. The germline CDR1 and CDR2 sequences are LGHNA and YSLEER. This CDR3 comprises 14 residues. The CDR3 nucleotides read TGCGCCAGCAGCCATGGACAGGGCGCCGGGGAGCTGTTTTTT. Translation: CASSHGQGAGELFF.

J is TRBJ1-2 and V is TRBV29-1; D is undetermined. Trimming removed 0 bases from V and 2 bases from J, with 10 bases in between. CDR3 length: 14 residues. Germline V gives CDR1 SQVTM, CDR2 ANQGSEA. The CDR3 DNA is TGCAGCGTTGAAGAGCACAGCTTAAACTATGGCTACACCTTC. Encoded protein: CSVEEHSLNYGYTF.